The table lists the clone carrying this T cell receptor beta chain with a count of one. Authors' processing steps: Estimation of nucleated cell counts was performed using reference gene primer amplification. This table comes from immunoSEQ multiplex PCR, and its TCRdb copy is limited to in-frame clones, with some not included. V, J and clone size reflect that table, while D and trimming were determined from the DNA. Of about 220,000 clones detected, around 89% appear once; the ten largest clones hold over 3%. The data originate from a study of blood T cell repertoires in COVID-19. Study-level background: The United States, Italy and Spain provided the acute and convalescent COVID-19 samples. PBMCs, B-cell-depleted T cells, or T cells were the source of the cDNA or gDNA that made up the material.

CDR1 is SGHKS, CDR2 YYEKEE, per germline (reference sequence). The CDR3 sequence is 17 residues long. Trimming removed 2 bases at V and 2 bases at J, with 14 bases between. The cohort comprised adults aged about 18 to 90 years residing in about two dozen US areas. The chain combines TRBV5-5 with TRBJ2-6, with D perhaps matching TRBD2 (5 bases). Material for sequencing was PBMCs or T cells enriched from blood (not recorded which). This TCR came from a young woman in a cohort exposed to, infected with or recovered from COVID-19 (not recorded which). CDR3 amino acids: CASSFGLAVTGANVLTF. In DNA form, the CDR3 reads TGTGCCAGCAGCTTTGGTCTAGCAGTTACTGGGGCCAACGTCCTGACTTTC.